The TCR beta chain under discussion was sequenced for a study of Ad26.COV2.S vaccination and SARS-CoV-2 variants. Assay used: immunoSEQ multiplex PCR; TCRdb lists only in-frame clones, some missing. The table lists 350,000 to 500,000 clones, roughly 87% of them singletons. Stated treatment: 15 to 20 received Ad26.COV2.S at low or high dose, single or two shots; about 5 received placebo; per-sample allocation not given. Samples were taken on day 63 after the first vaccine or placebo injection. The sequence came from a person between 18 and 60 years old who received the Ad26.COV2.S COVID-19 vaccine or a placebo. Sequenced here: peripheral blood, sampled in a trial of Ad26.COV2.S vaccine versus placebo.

The CDR3, as DNA: TGTGCCAGCAGCTTAGGGGGGCAGCCCAATGAGCAGTTCTTC. The encoded protein is CASSLGGQPNEQFF. The chain recombines TRBV7-8 with TRBJ2-1; tentatively, D is TRBD1 (6 bases). The germline V and J ends were trimmed by 1 base and 6 bases, with 10 bases remaining between them. The length of the CDR3 is 14 residues. Germline V gives CDR1 SGHVS, CDR2 FQNEAQ.